Listed below are T cell receptor beta chains from one sample, sequenced in a study of blood T cells in healthy people across ages. Using its own MiXCR run on the 5' RACE reads, TCRdb lists one record per CDR3 protein. The sample comprises approximately 800,000 distinct CDR3 sequences, around half of which are singletons, and 15% to 20% rests with the top ten. The sequenced material came from blood. Every receptor here comes from a man older than 75 in good health. Both conserved end residues are part of each CDR3. A D gene is named only where the DNA matches it firmly. Clone size is stated in some rows and not others, as once, few, many or a class when expanded.

CDR3: CASTEAGGSGANVLTF
DNA: TGCGCCAGCACCGAAGCGGGGGGCTCTGGGGCCAACGTCCTGACTTTC
D: TRBD2
J: TRBJ2-6
size: few
V: TRBV10-1

CDR3: CSAPPGASTEQFF
DNA: TGCAGTGCTCCTCCGGGAGCCTCCACAGAGCAGTTCTTC
D: -
J: TRBJ2-1
size: few
V: TRBV20-1

CDR3: CASSFEGTYEQYF
DNA: TGTGCCAGCAGTTTTGAGGGAACCTACGAGCAGTACTTC
D: -
J: TRBJ2-7
size: many
V: TRBV12-3/TRBV12-4

CDR3: CASSLMVEQETQYF
DNA: TGTGCCAGCAGTTTAATGGTGGAACAAGAGACCCAGTACTTC
D: -
J: TRBJ2-5
size: -
V: TRBV12-3/TRBV12-4

CDR3: CASADRGGDTQYF
DNA: TGTGCCAGCGCCGACAGGGGGGGAGATACGCAGTATTTT
D: TRBD1
J: TRBJ2-3
size: -
V: TRBV12-3/TRBV12-4

CDR3: CASSGHGTGQDEQFF
DNA: TGTGCCAGCAGCGGCCACGGGACAGGGCAGGATGAGCAGTTCTTC
D: TRBD1
J: TRBJ2-1
size: -
V: TRBV9

CDR3: CASSQVERTDTQYF
DNA: TGCGCCAGCAGCCAAGTGGAGCGCACAGATACGCAGTATTTT
D: -
J: TRBJ2-3
size: -
V: TRBV4-1

CDR3: CASSLREGAGELFF
DNA: TGTGCCAGCAGCTTAAGGGAGGGCGCCGGGGAGCTGTTTTTT
D: TRBD2
J: TRBJ2-2
size: -
V: TRBV7-3

CDR3: CASSWTGGLEETQYF
DNA: TGTGCCAGCAGCTGGACAGGGGGCTTGGAAGAGACCCAGTACTTC
D: TRBD1
J: TRBJ2-5
size: few
V: TRBV7-9

CDR3: CSAAPQTGGRHEQFF
DNA: TGCAGTGCCGCCCCACAGACAGGGGGAAGGCACGAGCAGTTCTTC
D: TRBD1
J: TRBJ2-1
size: -
V: TRBV20-1

CDR3: CASSSSSGRAQDTQYF
DNA: TGCGCCAGCAGCTCCTCTAGCGGGAGGGCCCAAGATACGCAGTATTTT
D: TRBD2
J: TRBJ2-3
size: -
V: TRBV5-1

CDR3: CSAPGLAGGPHNEQFF
DNA: TGCAGTGCCCCCGGACTAGCGGGAGGGCCCCACAATGAGCAGTTCTTC
D: TRBD2
J: TRBJ2-1
size: few
V: TRBV20-1

CDR3: CASSEGVLGRETQYF
DNA: TGTGCCAGCAGTGAAGGTGTTTTGGGGCGGGAGACCCAGTACTTC
D: -
J: TRBJ2-5
size: -
V: TRBV25-1

CDR3: CASSPDAWNTGELFF
DNA: TGTGCCAGCAGTCCTGACGCTTGGAACACCGGGGAGCTGTTTTTT
D: -
J: TRBJ2-2
size: -
V: TRBV6-5

CDR3: CSARPGFQGTQYF
DNA: TGCAGTGCTAGGCCCGGGTTTCAAGGGACCCAGTACTTC
D: -
J: TRBJ2-5
size: -
V: TRBV20-1

CDR3: CSVQAGGPGTDTQYF
DNA: TGCAGTGTCCAAGCAGGGGGCCCGGGGACAGATACGCAGTATTTT
D: TRBD1
J: TRBJ2-3
size: -
V: TRBV20-1

CDR3: CASSSQTAGRGYEQYF
DNA: TGTGCCAGCAGCTCGCAGACGGCAGGGAGGGGGTACGAGCAGTACTTC
D: -
J: TRBJ2-7
size: many
V: TRBV7-2

CDR3: CASGWAGMLFF
DNA: TGTGCTAGTGGTTGGGCAGGGATGCTGTTCTTC
D: -
J: TRBJ2-1
size: -
V: TRBV12-5

CDR3: CASTRTSGGYNEQFF
DNA: TGCGCCAGCACGAGGACTAGCGGGGGGTACAATGAGCAGTTCTTC
D: TRBD2
J: TRBJ2-1
size: few
V: TRBV5-1

CDR3: CASSSLAGGAYEQYF
DNA: TGTGCCAGCAGTTCGTTAGCGGGTGGAGCCTACGAGCAGTACTTC
D: TRBD2
J: TRBJ2-7
size: many
V: TRBV12-3/TRBV12-4

CDR3: CASSLEGRVTTYEQYF
DNA: TGTGCCAGCAGCTTAGAAGGGCGAGTCACTACCTACGAGCAGTACTTC
D: -
J: TRBJ2-7
size: -
V: TRBV7-2

CDR3: CASSWGDTQYF
DNA: TGCGCCAGCAGTTGGGGGGATACGCAGTATTTT
D: -
J: TRBJ2-3
size: few
V: TRBV4-1

CDR3: CASSLVGDSYNEQYF
DNA: TGTGCCAGCAGCTTAGTCGGGGACAGCTACAATGAGCAGTACTTC
D: TRBD1
J: TRBJ2-7
size: few
V: TRBV7-2

CDR3: CASSLYTEAFF
DNA: TGTGCCAGCAGCTTGTACACTGAAGCTTTCTTT
D: -
J: TRBJ1-1
size: -
V: TRBV7-9

CDR3: CASSYSWTNEQYF
DNA: TGTGCCAGCAGTTACTCGTGGACTAACGAGCAGTACTTC
D: -
J: TRBJ2-7
size: -
V: TRBV6-2/TRBV6-3

CDR3: CASSPTSGGLQETQYF
DNA: TGTGCCAGCAGCCCTACTAGCGGGGGGCTCCAAGAGACCCAGTACTTC
D: -
J: TRBJ2-5
size: -
V: TRBV21-1

CDR3: CASSARGPPDGELFF
DNA: TGTGCCAGCAGCGCCAGGGGGCCTCCAGATGGGGAGCTGTTTTTT
D: TRBD1
J: TRBJ2-2
size: -
V: TRBV14

CDR3: CASSFWTGGTDTQYF
DNA: TGCGCCAGCAGCTTTTGGACAGGGGGCACAGATACGCAGTATTTT
D: TRBD1
J: TRBJ2-3
size: few
V: TRBV5-1

CDR3: CASSKEDRVTTYNEQFF
DNA: TGTGCCAGCAGCAAAGAAGACAGGGTTACGACTTACAATGAGCAGTTCTTC
D: -
J: TRBJ2-1
size: few
V: TRBV21-1

CDR3: CASSQDARDEQFF
DNA: TGTGCCAGCAGCCAAGATGCGCGGGATGAGCAGTTCTTC
D: -
J: TRBJ2-1
size: few
V: TRBV3-1

CDR3: CASSPPDRPYEQYF
DNA: TGTGCCAGCTCACCACCGGACAGACCCTACGAGCAGTACTTC
D: -
J: TRBJ2-7
size: -
V: TRBV18

CDR3: CASSSGLSTYNEQFF
DNA: TGTGCCAGCAGCTCGGGACTCTCGACCTACAATGAGCAGTTCTTC
D: -
J: TRBJ2-1
size: few
V: TRBV5-6

CDR3: CSAYPPGGGEKLFF
DNA: TGCAGTGCTTATCCACCAGGGGGTGGTGAAAAACTGTTTTTT
D: TRBD1
J: TRBJ1-4
size: once
V: TRBV20-1